These 4 T cell receptor beta chains were sequenced from one sample in a study of shared clonotypes between healthy human individuals. Data came from immunoSEQ multiplex PCR; TCRdb stores just in-frame clones and leaves some out. There are roughly 320,000 clones in the sample; 87% occur only once, and about 16% lies in the top ten. The material sequenced was memory CD8+ T cells sorted from blood. Stated subset: CD45RO+ cells pooled with CCR7-negative TemRA cells. The receptors originated from a man aged 18 to 30 in good health.

This chain links TRBV27 with TRBJ2-2; D call uncertain. The germline V gene encodes CDR1 MNHEY and CDR2 SMNVEV (reference sequence). V lost 6 bases to trimming and J lost 3 bases, with 5 bases between them. This CDR3 is 12 amino acids long. For the CDR3, the DNA is TGTGCCAGCAGGGGCCACACCGGGGAGCTGTTTTTT. The encoded protein is CASRGHTGELFF.

The chain is built from TRBV11-2 and TRBJ2-7, with 7 bases lining up with TRBD2. The trim removed 7 bases at V and 4 bases at J, leaving 19 bases unmatched. The CDR3 spans 17 residues. Germline lookup yields CDR1 SGHAT and CDR2 FQNNGV. The CDR3 is CASNLGPRPSGGYEQYF. CDR3 nucleotides: TGTGCCAGCAACCTAGGCCCCAGGCCTTCCGGGGGGTACGAGCAGTACTTC.

This clone was recorded only once. The J gene is TRBJ2-1, the V gene TRBV1; the tabulated D call, TRBD2, remains unverified against the DNA. TRBV1 is listed as a pseudogene. The CDR3 totals 15 residues. The CDR3, as DNA: TGCACCAGCAGACCGGGACTAGCGGACCACAATGAGCAGTTCTTC. This sequence encodes CTSRPGLADHNEQFF.

The chain employs TRBV5-1 and TRBJ1-2; 9 bases fit TRBD1. Trimming cost V 0 bases and J 4 bases; bases outside gene matches: 10. This CDR3 region has 17 residues. CDR1 is SGHRS, CDR2 YFSETQ, per germline. DNA of the CDR3: TGCGCCAGCAGCTTGGAAGCGACAGGGGGACTTTTCTATGGCTACACCTTC. Translating it yields CASSLEATGGLFYGYTF. Full variable domain (missing parts from reference TRBV5-1 and TRBJ1-2): KAGVTQTPRYLIKTRGQQVTLSCSPISGHRSVSWYQQTPGQGLQFLFEYFSETQRNKGNFPGRFSGRQFSNSRSEMNVSTLELGDSALYLCASSLEATGGLFYGYTFGSGTRLTVV.